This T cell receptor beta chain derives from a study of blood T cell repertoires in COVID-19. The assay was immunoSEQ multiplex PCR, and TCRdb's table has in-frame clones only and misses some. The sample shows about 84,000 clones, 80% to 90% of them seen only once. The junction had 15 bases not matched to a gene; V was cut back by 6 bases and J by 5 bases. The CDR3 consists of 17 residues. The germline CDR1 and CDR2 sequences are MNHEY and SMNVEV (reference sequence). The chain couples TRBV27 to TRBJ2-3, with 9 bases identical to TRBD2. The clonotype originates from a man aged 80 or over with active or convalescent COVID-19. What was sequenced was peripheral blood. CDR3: CASSRRLAAEVGDTQYF. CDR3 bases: TGTGCCAGCAGCCGCCGACTAGCGGCAGAGGTGGGAGATACGCAGTATTTT.